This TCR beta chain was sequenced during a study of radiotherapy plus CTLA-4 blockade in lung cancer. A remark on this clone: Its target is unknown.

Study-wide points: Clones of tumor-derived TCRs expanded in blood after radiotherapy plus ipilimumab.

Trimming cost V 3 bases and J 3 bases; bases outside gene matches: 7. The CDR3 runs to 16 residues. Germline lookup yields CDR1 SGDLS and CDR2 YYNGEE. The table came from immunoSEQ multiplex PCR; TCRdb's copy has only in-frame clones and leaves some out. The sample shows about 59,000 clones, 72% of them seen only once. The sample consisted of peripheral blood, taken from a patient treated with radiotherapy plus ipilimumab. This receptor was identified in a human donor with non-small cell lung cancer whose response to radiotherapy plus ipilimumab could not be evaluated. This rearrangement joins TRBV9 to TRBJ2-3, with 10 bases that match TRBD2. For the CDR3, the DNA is TGTGCCAGCAGCGCCGGGACTAGCGATGGGACAGATACGCAGTATTTT. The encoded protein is CASSAGTSDGTDTQYF.